The 21 T cell receptor beta chains in this list originate from one sample, sequenced in a study of blood T cell repertoires in COVID-19. Some clones are missing from TCRdb's copy, which holds only in-frame ones; the method was immunoSEQ multiplex PCR. This table holds some 290,000 clones, 83% found once. Sample: peripheral blood. The receptors come from a man aged 55 to 70 who had recovered from COVID-19.

This chain links TRBV6-5 with TRBJ1-3; D is unresolved. Trimming took off 2 bases at V and 0 bases at J, with 11 bases between the two ends. The CDR3 totals 16 residues. Germline V lookup: CDR1 MNHEY, CDR2 SVGAGI. The CDR3 DNA follows: TGTGCCAGCAGTTACAACCGGTTAAGCTCTGGAAACACCATATATTTT. Translated: CASSYNRLSSGNTIYF.

This chain uses TRBV19 with TRBJ2-2; D is undetermined. CDR1 LNHDA and CDR2 SQIVND come from the germline V gene (reference sequence). Trimming shortened V by 1 base and J by 6 bases, and 9 bases separated the two germline ends. CDR3 length equals 14 residues. CDR3 sequence reads: CASSIGQLSGELFF. In DNA form, the CDR3 reads TGTGCCAGTAGTATAGGCCAGTTGTCCGGGGAGCTGTTTTTT. The variable domain in full, with the rest retrieved from reference TRBV19 and TRBJ2-2, is DGGITQSPKYLFRKEGQNVTLSCEQNLNHDAMYWYRQDPGQGLRLIYYSQIVNDFQKGDIAEGYSVSREKKESFPLTVTSAQKNPTAFYLCASSIGQLSGELFFGEGSRLTVL.

The chain joins TRBV3-1 (or the pseudogene TRBV3-2) to TRBJ2-5; D perhaps matches TRBD2 (5 bases). Germline lookup yields CDR1 LGHDT and CDR2 YNNKEL (reference sequence). The CDR3 covers 13 residues. Trimming shortened V by 5 bases and J by 5 bases, and 12 bases separated the two germline ends. CDR3 nucleotides: TGTGCCAGCAGCGTCCGCGGGTCGGAGACCCAGTACTTC. Protein product: CASSVRGSETQYF.

The V gene is TRBV7-9, the J gene TRBJ2-1, with a tentative D call TRBD1 (5 bases). Trimming took 5 bases from V and 12 from J, leaving 17 bases between them. Germline CDR1 reads SEHNR; CDR2 reads FQNEAQ (reference sequence). The length of the CDR3 is 13 residues. The CDR3 bases are TGTGCCAGCAGCCCCGAAGGTCAGGGTAGGCAGTTCTTC. Protein: CASSPEGQGRQFF.

V and J are TRBV10-3 and TRBJ1-1, with 8 bases that match TRBD1. The CDR3 covers 14 residues. Germline loops: CDR1 ENHRY, CDR2 SYGVKD. The junction had 6 bases not matched to a gene; V was cut back by 3 bases and J by 6 bases. DNA for the CDR3: TGTGCCATCAGTGATGGACAGGGTATAGCTGAAGCTTTCTTT. It encodes CAISDGQGIAEAFF.

The V and J genes are TRBV29-1 and TRBJ2-2, with D perhaps matching TRBD1 (6 bases). V shed 8 bases and J shed 3 bases, with 13 bases lying between them. The CDR3 is made up of 13 amino acids. Germline values: CDR1 SQVTM, CDR2 ANQGSEA. The CDR3: CSCRDRHTGELFF. CDR3 nucleotide sequence: TGCAGCTGTAGAGACAGGCACACCGGGGAGCTGTTTTTT.

The chain links TRBV5-1 to TRBJ1-4, with 8 bases lining up with TRBD1. Germline V CDR1 and CDR2: SGHRS, YFSETQ. The CDR3 is 16 amino acids. V was clipped by 0 bases and J by 8 bases; unmatched bases: 9. CDR3 protein: CASSLAGQGSFEKLFF. In nucleotides, the CDR3 is TGCGCCAGCAGCTTGGCCGGACAGGGTAGCTTCGAAAAACTGTTTTTT.

The J gene is TRBJ2-7, the V gene TRBV28, with 7 bases fitting TRBD1. The CDR3 extends over 14 amino acids. V gave up 7 bases and J gave up 3 bases; unmatched junction bases: 9. The germline V gene has CDR1 MDHEN and CDR2 SYDVKM. As DNA, the CDR3 is TGTGCCAGCAATCCTCCGGGACAGAACTACGAGCAGTACTTC. Its protein is CASNPPGQNYEQYF.

This clone was counted once. The gene calls are TRBV18 and TRBJ1-1, with TRBD1 as a possible D gene (6 bases). V was shortened by 6 bases and J by 3 bases, with 14 bases between the two germline ends. The CDR3 sequence is 14 residues long. CDR1 and CDR2 from the germline V gene are KGHSH and LQKENI. Written as DNA, the CDR3 is TGTGCCAGCTCGCAAACAGGGTTGGACACTGAAGCTTTCTTT. Translation gives CASSQTGLDTEAFF. Together with reference TRBV18 and TRBJ1-1, the CDR3 gives the full variable domain: NAGVMQNPRHLVRRRGQEARLRCSPMKGHSHVYWYRQLPEEGLKFMVYLQKENIIDESGMPKERFSAEFPKEGPSILRIQQVVRGDSAAYFCASSQTGLDTEAFFGQGTRLTVV.

The rearrangement joins TRBV27 to TRBJ2-7, with D perhaps TRBD1 (6 bases). This CDR3 has 14 residues. Germline loops: CDR1 MNHEY, CDR2 SMNVEV (reference sequence). The germline V and J ends were trimmed by 3 bases and 2 bases, with 11 bases remaining between them. CDR3 region: CASSLAGAAYEQYF. The CDR3 DNA follows: TGTGCCAGCAGTTTGGCAGGGGCGGCCTACGAGCAGTACTTC.

This chain joins TRBV5-1 and TRBJ2-7; 10 bases fit TRBD2. Germline V lookup: CDR1 SGHRS, CDR2 YFSETQ. The CDR3 contains 17 residues. V trimming: 4 bases; J trimming: 6 bases; junction bases outside the gene matches: 16. CDR3 sequence: CASSPTGSGRARGEQYF. CDR3 in DNA: TGCGCCAGCAGCCCCACCGGGAGCGGGAGGGCCCGGGGCGAGCAGTACTTC. The complete variable domain, with remaining parts taken from reference TRBV5-1 and TRBJ2-7, reads KAGVTQTPRYLIKTRGQQVTLSCSPISGHRSVSWYQQTPGQGLQFLFEYFSETQRNKGNFPGRFSGRQFSNSRSEMNVSTLELGDSALYLCASSPTGSGRARGEQYFGPGTRLTVT.

This clone was counted only a few times. The V call is TRBV10-2, the J call TRBJ2-7; 9 nucleotides agree with TRBD1. This CDR3 has 14 residues. After removal of 6 bases from V and 5 bases from J, the junction contained 8 bases not matched to a gene. CDR1 and CDR2 from the germline V gene are WSHSY and SAAADI. The CDR3 DNA sequence: TGCGCCAGCAGGGGGACAGGGAGTACCCACGAGCAGTACTTC. Translating gives CASRGTGSTHEQYF.

This clone was detected once. The chain recombines TRBV3-1 (or the pseudogene TRBV3-2) with TRBJ1-4, with 7 positions matching TRBD1. J gave up 4 bases and V 4 bases, and 3 bases lay outside the gene matches. Germline CDR1 LGHDT, CDR2 YNNKEL (reference sequence). The CDR3 loop spans 14 amino acids. The CDR3 is CASSPGQLNEKLFF. The CDR3 DNA is TGTGCCAGCAGCCCGGGACAGCTTAATGAAAAACTGTTTTTT.

The chain combines TRBV5-1 with TRBJ1-3; weak D call: TRBD1 (6 bases). The germline CDR1 and CDR2 sequences are SGHRS and YFSETQ. Trimming took off 4 bases at V and 2 bases at J, with 16 bases between the two ends. The CDR3 sequence is 16 residues long. The chain's CDR3 is CASSPQAGGTGNTIYF. The DNA for the CDR3 is TGCGCCAGCAGCCCCCAAGCGGGGGGCACTGGAAACACCATATATTTT.

This sequence joins TRBV27 and TRBJ1-1; TRBD1 aligns across 8 bases. The CDR3 runs 13 residues. Germline V lookup: CDR1 MNHEY, CDR2 SMNVEV (reference sequence). Germline trimming cut 6 bases from V and 7 bases from J; bases unmatched to any gene: 7. The CDR3, as DNA: TGTGCCAGCAGCGGACAGGGTCGGTTTGAAGCTTTCTTT. Its protein is CASSGQGRFEAFF.

In DNA form, the CDR3 reads TGTGCCAGCTCACCCCGTGGGCAGGCCCACGAGCAGTACTTC. Translating gives CASSPRGQAHEQYF. The chain has TRBV18 and TRBJ2-7; D ambiguous. Trimming took off 3 bases at V and 5 bases at J, with 14 bases between the two ends. CDR1 and CDR2 from the germline V gene are KGHSH and LQKENI. The CDR3 is 14 residues long.

The chain has TRBV30 and TRBJ2-1; 7 bases line up with TRBD1. Per germline, CDR1 GTSNPN and CDR2 SVGIG (reference sequence). CDR3 length: 13 residues. V was pared by 6 bases and J by 4 bases, with 6 bases of the junction left unmatched. For the CDR3, the DNA is TGTGCCTGTGAGCCCAGGGGGTACAATGAGCAGTTCTTC. Translating gives CACEPRGYNEQFF.

The rearrangement joins TRBV19 to TRBJ2-4; maybe TRBD2 (5 bases). This CDR3 is 13 amino acids long. Germline loops: CDR1 LNHDA, CDR2 SQIVND (reference sequence). Trimming removed 5 bases at V and 6 bases at J, with 11 bases between. Written as DNA, the CDR3 is TGTGCCAGTAGTTCGAGGGTTGGAAACATTCAGTACTTC. Its protein product is CASSSRVGNIQYF.

CDR3: CASSESVLAEQFF. The CDR3 bases are TGTGCCAGCAGTGAATCTGTACTAGCGGAGCAGTTCTTC. The chain is built from TRBV2 and TRBJ2-1; the match to TRBD2 covers 7 bases. The ends lost 2 bases at V and 10 bases at J; junction bases unmatched: 5. The CDR3 has 13 residues. Germline values: CDR1 SNHLY, CDR2 FYNNEI.

V is TRBV30 and J is TRBJ1-2; D remains ambiguous. Trimming took off 3 bases at V and 4 bases at J, with 18 bases between the two ends. In germline, CDR1 is GTSNPN, CDR2 SVGIG (reference sequence). The CDR3 covers 15 residues. CDR3 sequence reads: CAWSGPGGNPYGYTF. DNA of the CDR3: TGTGCCTGGAGCGGCCCTGGCGGCAACCCCTATGGCTACACCTTC.

The rearrangement joins TRBV6-1 to TRBJ1-2; no reliable D call. Germline-derived CDR1 and CDR2 are MNHNS and SASEGT. The length of the CDR3 is 13 residues. Trimming took off 2 bases at V and 4 bases at J, with 8 bases between the two ends. CDR3 protein: CASSETAPYGYTF. The CDR3 DNA follows: TGTGCCAGCAGTGAAACTGCTCCCTATGGCTACACCTTC.